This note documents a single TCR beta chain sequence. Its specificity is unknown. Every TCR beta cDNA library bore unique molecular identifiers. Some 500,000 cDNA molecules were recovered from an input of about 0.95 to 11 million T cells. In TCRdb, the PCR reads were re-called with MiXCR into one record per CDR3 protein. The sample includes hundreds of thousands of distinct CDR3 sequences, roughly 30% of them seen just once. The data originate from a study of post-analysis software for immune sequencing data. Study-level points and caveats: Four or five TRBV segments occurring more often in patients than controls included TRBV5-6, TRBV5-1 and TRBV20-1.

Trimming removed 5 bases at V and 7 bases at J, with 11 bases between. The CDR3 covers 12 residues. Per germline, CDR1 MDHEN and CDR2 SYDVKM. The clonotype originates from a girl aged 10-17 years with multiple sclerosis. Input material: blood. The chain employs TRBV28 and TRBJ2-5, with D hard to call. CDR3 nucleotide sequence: TGTGCCAGCAGTGCCCTGAAAGGGACCCAGTACTTC. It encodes CASSALKGTQYF.